A single sample gave rise to the 26 T cell receptor beta chains below, sequenced in a study of T cell repertoires in cytomegalovirus infection (dated by TCRdb to the late 2010s). The data were produced on an Illumina HiSeq 1500. The public reads were reprocessed in TCRdb via fastp at Q25 and MiXCR, keeping in-frame beta chains. CDR3 protein sequences are deduplicated, and each keeps its most common genes and DNA. In this sample the table shows 400,000 or so distinct CDR3 sequences, approximately 31% of which occur a single time. The ten largest make up roughly 15% of the sample. Sequencing was carried out using PBMCs. The receptors stem from a human donor in good health (CMV status not recorded). Some clones in this sample may be carry-over from other donors' samples.

This clonotype was seen only a few times. The rearrangement joins TRBV20-1 to TRBJ2-7; no firm D call. This CDR3 has 15 residues. The V gene's germline CDR1 is DFQATT and CDR2 SNEGSKA (reference sequence). Trimming took 4 bases from V and 0 from J, leaving 16 bases between them. CDR3 protein: CSATPPGRNSYEQYF. CDR3 DNA: TGCAGTGCTACCCCCCCGGGCCGCAACTCCTACGAGCAGTACTTC.

The rearrangement uses TRBV27 and TRBJ2-4; the match to TRBD1 covers 12 bases. CDR1 is MNHEY and CDR2 is SMNVEV in the germline V gene (reference sequence). The J segment lost 1 base and the V segment lost 4 bases, leaving 14 bases of the junction unmatched. This CDR3 region has 20 residues. This chain's CDR3 is CASSSNTGTGGLLAKNIQYF. Here the CDR3 DNA reads TGTGCCAGCAGTTCAAATACAGGGACAGGGGGCCTTTTGGCCAAAAACATTCAGTACTTC.

The V gene is TRBV28, the J gene TRBJ1-1; D gene unclear. This CDR3 region has 16 residues. CDR1 is MDHEN and CDR2 is SYDVKM in the germline V gene. The V gene lost 6 bases and the J gene lost 0 bases, with 17 bases spanning the gap. The DNA of the CDR3 is TGTGCCAGCAGCCCTTCCGGCGTACTAATGAACACTGAAGCTTTCTTT. Translation: CASSPSGVLMNTEAFF.

In nucleotides, the CDR3 is TGTGCCAGCAGCTTGGTCGGGGGACAGGGATCGGATACGCAGTATTTT. Amino acid sequence: CASSLVGGQGSDTQYF. The chain links TRBV11-2 to TRBJ2-3, with 9 bases aligning to TRBD1. This CDR3 has 16 residues. CDR1 and CDR2 (germline): SGHAT, FQNNGV. After removal of 3 bases from V and 6 bases from J, the junction contained 10 bases not matched to a gene.

This clonotype was found a few times. The rearrangement uses TRBV20-1 and TRBJ1-1, with D perhaps TRBD1 (6 bases). Trimming removed 7 bases from V and 1 base from J, with 13 bases in between. CDR3 length: 13 residues. Looked up from germline, CDR1 is DFQATT and CDR2 is SNEGSKA (reference sequence). CDR3 in DNA: TGCAGTGTGACCGGGGACAAGAACACTGAAGCTTTCTTT. Translated: CSVTGDKNTEAFF.

This clonotype was observed a handful of times. The rearrangement uses TRBV12-3 or TRBV12-4 and TRBJ1-2; no firm D call. CDR3 length equals 13 residues. The germline V and J ends were trimmed by 6 bases and 8 bases, with 16 bases remaining between them. The CDR3 region is CASRRERAEGYTF. The CDR3 DNA reads TGTGCCAGCAGGAGGGAAAGGGCCGAAGGCTACACCTTC.

The chain is built from TRBV7-2 and TRBJ2-7; D is possibly TRBD1 or TRBD2 (6 bases each). The V end was cut by 5 bases, the J end by 5 bases, with 19 bases between. CDR1 SGHTA and CDR2 FQGNSA come from the germline V gene. The CDR3 covers 15 residues. The CDR3, as DNA: TGTGCCAGCAGCGCCGGGGGCGACGAATCGGACGAGCAGTACTTC. Protein: CASSAGGDESDEQYF.

This clonotype was observed a few times. V usage is TRBV28 and J usage is TRBJ2-1; TRBD2 agrees at 7 bases. Trimming removed 6 bases from V and 3 bases from J; junction bases left unmatched: 8. Germline V CDR1 and CDR2: MDHEN, SYDVKM. The CDR3 runs to 15 residues. The CDR3: CASSPSGEYYNEQFF. The CDR3 DNA is TGTGCCAGCAGCCCGAGCGGGGAATACTACAATGAGCAGTTCTTC.

This clonotype was picked up a small number of times. The chain employs TRBV7-2 and TRBJ2-7; 8 bases match TRBD2. V shed 5 bases, J shed 1 base, and the junction held 4 bases outside the gene matches. This CDR3 is 14 amino acids long. In germline, CDR1 is SGHTA, CDR2 FQGNSA. The CDR3 DNA reads as TGTGCCAGCAGCCAGCGGGGGAGGTCCTACGAGCAGTACTTC. The encoded protein is CASSQRGRSYEQYF.

This clonotype was seen at least ten times. CDR3 DNA: TGTGCCAGCAGCCACGTGGTGGCTAGCGGGTACAATGAGCAGTTCTTC. It codes for CASSHVVASGYNEQFF. The V gene is TRBV6-1, the J gene TRBJ2-1, with 8 bases aligning to TRBD2. Germline V gene data show CDR1 as MNHNS and CDR2 as SASEGT. This CDR3 comprises 16 residues. J lost 4 bases, V lost 6 bases, and 11 bases had no gene match.

This chain connects TRBV15 to TRBJ1-6; TRBD1 agrees at 7 bases. The germline CDR1 and CDR2 sequences are LNHNV and YYDKDF (reference sequence). The CDR3 has 19 amino acids. Trimming took 1 base from V and 0 from J; bases not matched to a gene: 9. CDR3 DNA sequence: TGTGCCACCAGCAGAGCTTTTCCGGGACAGAGCTCCTATAATTCACCCCTCCACTTT. This encodes CATSRAFPGQSSYNSPLHF. Variable domain in full (rest from reference TRBV15 and TRBJ1-6): DAMVIQNPRYQVTQFGKPVTLSCSQTLNHNVMYWYQQKSSQAPKLLFHYYDKDFNNEADTPDNFQSRRPNTSFCFLDIRSPGLGDTAMYLCATSRAFPGQSSYNSPLHFGNGTRLTVT.

The V and J genes are TRBV28 and TRBJ1-1, with D hard to call. Trimming took 2 bases from V and 0 from J, leaving 4 bases between them. The CDR3 is 13 residues long. Germline-derived CDR1 and CDR2 are MDHEN and SYDVKM. The CDR3 DNA follows: TGTGCCAGCAGTTTACATGTGAACACTGAAGCTTTCTTT. Its protein is CASSLHVNTEAFF.

The J gene is TRBJ1-5, the V gene TRBV27, with D tentatively TRBD1 (5 bases). There are 16 residues in the CDR3. V was cut by 5 bases and J by 2 bases, with 16 bases left in between. The V gene's germline CDR1 is MNHEY and CDR2 SMNVEV (reference sequence). The CDR3 spells CASSPAGGTGNQPQHF. The CDR3 nucleotides are TGTGCCAGCAGTCCTGCCGGGGGGACCGGCAATCAGCCCCAGCATTTT.

Comments on this clonotype: This may be a read error, as it is one base from a much larger clone. The CDR3 does not end in the conserved phenylalanine or tryptophan, so this is likely a read error. The V gene is TRBV7-2, the J gene TRBJ1-4; tentative D call: TRBD1 (6 bases). The CDR3 is 13 amino acids. Germline V CDR1 and CDR2: SGHTA, FQGNSA. V was trimmed by 3 bases and J by 7 bases, leaving 9 bases between them. In DNA form, the CDR3 reads TGTGCCAGCAGCTTTGGACAGCTTGAAAAACTGTTTTCT. Translating it yields CASSFGQLEKLFS.

This clonotype has a count of ten or more. The rearrangement joins TRBV11-2 to TRBJ2-1; D perhaps matches TRBD1 (5 bases). Trimming removed 1 base from V and 10 bases from J, with 17 bases in between. CDR1 is SGHAT and CDR2 is FQNNGV in the germline V gene. The CDR3 has 15 amino acids. The CDR3 DNA reads as TGTGCCAGCAGCTTAGGTGGGGTCAGACAGAGAGAGCAGTTCTTC. It yields the protein CASSLGGVRQREQFF.

This clonotype showed up many times. The rearrangement joins TRBV7-2 to TRBJ2-1; 7 nucleotides align to TRBD2. This CDR3 is 15 amino acids long. The V segment lost 5 bases and the J segment 0 bases; nucleotides outside the gene matches: 4. Germline-derived CDR1 and CDR2 are SGHTA and FQGNSA. As DNA, the CDR3 is TGTGCCAGCAGCGGCGGGGGAAGCTCCTACAATGAGCAGTTCTTC. Amino acid sequence: CASSGGGSSYNEQFF.

The chain recombines TRBV5-1 with TRBJ2-1; D possibly corresponds to TRBD1 (5 bases). The CDR3 length is 15 residues. V lost 3 bases, J lost 1 base, and 11 bases lay in between. Germline V gene lookup returns CDR1 SGHRS and CDR2 YFSETQ. The CDR3 DNA is TGCGCCAGCAGCTCCAGGGTGGGATCCTACAATGAGCAGTTCTTC. Translated, it gives CASSSRVGSYNEQFF.

The chain's CDR3 is CASSQRGSLEQYF. The DNA for the CDR3 is TGCGCCAGCAGCCAGAGGGGATCGCTCGAGCAGTACTTC. This chain joins TRBV4-1 and TRBJ2-7; the D gene could be TRBD1 or TRBD2 (5 bases each). Deletions cut 3 bases from V and 6 bases from J, with 12 bases between. The CDR3 consists of 13 residues. Looked up from germline, CDR1 is MGHRA and CDR2 is YSYEKL.

This clonotype has only a few counts. The V and J genes are TRBV10-3 and TRBJ2-7; a weak D match, TRBD2 (5 bases). Trimming stripped 8 bases from V and 6 bases from J, with 14 bases between. CDR1 and CDR2 (germline): ENHRY, SYGVKD. This CDR3 region has 12 residues. CDR3 loop: CAISAGGGEQYF. The CDR3, as DNA: TGTGCCATCTCCGCCGGAGGAGGCGAGCAGTACTTC.

The J gene is TRBJ2-1, the V gene TRBV29-1; 7 bases are a match to TRBD2. Losses at the gene ends were 7 bases for V and 3 bases for J; bases not matched to a gene: 9. CDR1 and CDR2 from the germline V gene are SQVTM and ANQGSEA. The CDR3 totals 14 residues. CDR3 loop: CSAPLSGDYNEQFF. CDR3 bases: TGCAGCGCTCCACTCAGCGGGGACTACAATGAGCAGTTCTTC.

This clonotype was observed a few times. The chain links TRBV7-2 to TRBJ2-4; 7 nucleotides match TRBD1. V shed 2 bases and J 3 bases; nucleotides not matched to a gene: 13. The CDR3 totals 18 residues. Germline CDR1 reads SGHTA; CDR2 reads FQGNSA. CDR3 loop: CASSLYPPRQGGKNIQYF. CDR3 sequence (DNA): TGTGCCAGCAGCTTATACCCCCCCAGACAGGGTGGCAAAAACATTCAGTACTTC.

This clonotype was detected only a few times. V and J are TRBV14 and TRBJ1-4; D may be TRBD1 (6 bases). The germline V gene has CDR1 SGHDN and CDR2 FVKESK. Trimming removed 4 bases from V and 5 bases from J, with 17 bases in between. The CDR3 contains 16 residues. In nucleotides, the CDR3 is TGTGCCAGCAGCCCGACAGGAACAGCGCGAAATGAAAAACTGTTTTTT. It yields the protein CASSPTGTARNEKLFF. Looking up the rest from reference TRBV14 and TRBJ1-4 gives the full variable domain: EAGVTQFPSHSVIEKGQTVTLRCDPISGHDNLYWYRRVMGKEIKFLLHFVKESKQDESGMPNNRFLAERTGGTYSTLKVQPAELEDSGVYFCASSPTGTARNEKLFFGSGTQLSVL.

The rearrangement links TRBV6-1 to TRBJ2-2, with D maybe TRBD2 (6 bases). The V end was cut by 4 bases, the J end by 4 bases, with 16 bases between. This CDR3 spans 16 amino acids. Germline CDR1 MNHNS, CDR2 SASEGT. The CDR3 DNA reads TGTGCCAGCAGTGTAGGAGGGCGTCGTGGCACCGGGGAGCTGTTTTTT. Translation: CASSVGGRRGTGELFF.

This clonotype was seen at least ten times. CDR3: CASAPKWGGNQPQHF. The CDR3 nucleotides read TGTGCCAGCGCCCCTAAGTGGGGCGGCAATCAGCCCCAGCATTTT. This chain links TRBV7-2 with TRBJ1-5, with a tentative D call TRBD1 (5 bases). V lost 8 bases to trimming and J lost 2 bases, with 16 bases between them. This CDR3 has 15 residues. CDR1 is SGHTA, CDR2 FQGNSA, per germline.

This clonotype was picked up a small number of times. The rearrangement uses TRBV12-3 or TRBV12-4 and TRBJ1-1, with 7 bases identical to TRBD1. J was trimmed by 1 base and V by 6 bases; bases with no gene match: 11. The CDR3 runs to 16 residues. The CDR3 DNA is TGTGCCAGCAGACCAGGGGGTGCAGGAGCGAACACTGAAGCTTTCTTT. Protein product: CASRPGGAGANTEAFF.

A single count supports this clonotype. The V call is TRBV24-1, the J call TRBJ2-2, with D perhaps matching TRBD2 (7 bases). Germline-derived CDR1 and CDR2 are KGHDR and SFDVKD. This CDR3 comprises 18 residues. V lost 3 bases and J lost 0, with 16 bases in between. The CDR3 nucleotides are TGTGCCACCAGTGATACGGGGGGCCAGGACGCGAACACCGGGGAGCTGTTTTTT. Translated, it gives CATSDTGGQDANTGELFF.